This TCR beta chain was observed in a study of neurological immune-mediated disorders. Study overall: There were some 35 multiple sclerosis patients. Of these, roughly 30 had relapsing-remitting MS and 3 had secondary progressive MS.

There are many counts of this clonotype. Over 200 million TCR-beta sequences from 15-18 subjects were obtained in each sequencing run. Each CDR3 protein is one row after TCRdb ran MiXCR on the 5' RACE reads. The sample shows tens of thousands of distinct CDR3 sequences, less than 3.5% of them seen only once. The time point here: longitudinal time-point 1 (baseline). Trimming took 3 bases from V and 0 from J; bases not matched to a gene: 7. The CDR3 is made up of 16 amino acids. CDR1 is SGHDT and CDR2 is YYEEEE in the germline V gene. The sequencing input was PBMCs. The rearrangement uses TRBV5-6 and TRBJ2-3; 7 nucleotides match TRBD1. The receptor was derived from a woman in her sixties with multiple sclerosis. The CDR3 is CASSSNPGQSTDTQYF. CDR3 DNA sequence: TGTGCCAGCAGCTCGAACCCGGGACAGAGCACAGATACGCAGTATTTT.